One and the same sample provided the 19 T cell receptor beta chains below, sequenced in a study of beta chain features in type 1 diabetes. Study-wide findings and caveats: Among patients with Type 1 diabetes, TCRB CDR3s were moderately but significantly shorter in every one of the four CD4+ subsets.

Expressed TCRB transcripts were sequenced because the isolated RNA had all been reverse transcribed beforehand. Sequenced by immunoSEQ multiplex PCR; TCRdb stores in-frame clones only, minus some. Counted here are 300,000 or so clones, around 8.5% occurring once; the ten biggest clones make up 1%. What these receptors recognize is not known. The sequenced material came from central memory CD4+ T cells from blood. Source of these receptors: a man aged 30 to 39 with type 1 diabetes.

The gene calls are TRBV7-2 and TRBJ1-2; 10 nucleotides match TRBD1. J gave up 6 bases and V 5 bases, and 9 bases lay outside the gene matches. The CDR3 is 15 amino acids. Germline values: CDR1 SGHTA, CDR2 FQGNSA. The CDR3 region is CASSRDRGRENGYTF. The CDR3 region has the DNA TGTGCCAGCAGCCGGGACAGGGGCAGAGAAAATGGCTACACCTTC.

This chain links TRBV10-3 with TRBJ2-1; D may be TRBD1 (5 bases). V was trimmed by 1 base and J by 6 bases, leaving 7 bases between them. The CDR3 totals 13 residues. Germline V CDR1 and CDR2: ENHRY, SYGVKD. The DNA of the CDR3 is TGTGCCATCAGTGAGTATCAGGGCAATGAGCAGTTCTTC. This gives the protein CAISEYQGNEQFF.

A few counts support this clone. The chain links TRBV4-3 to TRBJ1-6; D may be TRBD1 (6 bases). CDR3 length: 16 amino acids. CDR1 and CDR2 from the germline V gene are LGHNA and YSLEER. V lost 4 bases to trimming and J lost 7 bases, with 17 bases between them. CDR3 sequence reads: CASSPGGRGRNSPLHF. The CDR3 coding sequence is TGCGCCAGCAGCCCCGGGGGCAGGGGACGGAATTCACCCCTCCACTTT.

This clone was counted at least ten times. The chain recombines TRBV4-3 with TRBJ2-3; TRBD2 matches 10 bases. CDR1 and CDR2 from the germline V gene are LGHNA and YSLEER. V was pared by 0 bases and J by 4 bases, with 4 bases of the junction left unmatched. The CDR3 runs 16 residues. DNA of the CDR3: TGCGCCAGCAGCCAAGATGCCAGCGGGGGGGCAGATACGCAGTATTTT. It is translated as CASSQDASGGADTQYF.

DNA for the CDR3: TGTGCCAGCCTTTCCGGACAGGGGGACTATGGCTACACCTTC. It codes for CASLSGQGDYGYTF. The chain uses TRBV6-5 and TRBJ1-2, with 10 bases lining up with TRBD1. Unmatched junction bases numbered 6, after V lost 8 bases and J lost 3 bases. Germline lookup yields CDR1 MNHEY and CDR2 SVGAGI. The CDR3 contains 14 residues.

This clone showed up just a few times. This chain links TRBV7-9 with TRBJ2-3, with 14 bases fitting TRBD2. CDR1 and CDR2 (germline): SEHNR, FQNEAQ (reference sequence). CDR3 size: 14 residues. V shed 5 bases and J 10 bases; nucleotides not matched to a gene: 5. CDR3 protein: CASSTGTSGGPQYF. The CDR3, as DNA: TGTGCCAGCAGCACTGGGACTAGCGGGGGCCCGCAGTATTTT.

This clone was seen at least ten times. This sample also contains other DNA sequences that code for the same CDR3. V usage is TRBV15 and J usage is TRBJ2-7; D gene unclear. This CDR3 is built from 11 residues. V lost 1 base and J lost 3, with 1 base in between. The V gene's germline CDR1 is LNHNV and CDR2 YYDKDF (reference sequence). CDR3 protein: CATSRGYEQYF. CDR3 in DNA: TGTGCCACCAGCAGAGGCTACGAGCAGTACTTC.

This clone came up a few times. The V gene is TRBV7-2, the J gene TRBJ1-1; D is perhaps TRBD1 (6 bases). CDR1 is SGHTA and CDR2 is FQGNSA in the germline V gene. The V gene lost 1 base and the J gene lost 5 bases, with 8 bases spanning the gap. The CDR3 runs 13 residues. The CDR3 DNA follows: TGTGCCAGCAGCTTAGACAGGGTTACTGAAGCTTTCTTT. Amino acid sequence: CASSLDRVTEAFF. Full variable domain (rest looked up from reference TRBV7-2 and TRBJ1-1): GAGVSQSPSNKVTEKGKDVELRCDPISGHTALYWYRQSLGQGLEFLIYFQGNSAPDKSGLPSDRFSAERTGGSVSTLTIQRTQQEDSAVYLCASSLDRVTEAFFGQGTRLTVV.

This clone was counted once. The chain employs TRBV5-1 and TRBJ2-7; TRBD1 matches at 8 bases. The CDR3 runs to 15 residues. Trimming cost V 2 bases and J 3 bases; bases outside gene matches: 7. Germline-derived CDR1 and CDR2 are SGHRS and YFSETQ. CDR3 amino acids: CASSLGTGPFYEQYF. Written as DNA, the CDR3 is TGCGCCAGCAGCTTAGGGACAGGACCCTTCTACGAGCAGTACTTC.

The V gene is TRBV27, the J gene TRBJ1-5, with 7 bases matching TRBD1. Germline values: CDR1 MNHEY, CDR2 SMNVEV (reference sequence). The CDR3 has 14 amino acids. The trim removed 2 bases at V and 4 bases at J, leaving 2 bases unmatched. In nucleotides, the CDR3 is TGTGCCAGCAGTTTAGGACAGGCTAATCAGCCCCAGCATTTT. It translates to CASSLGQANQPQHF.

This clone was observed a handful of times. The chain employs TRBV11-2 and TRBJ2-5; D not resolved. Trimming shortened V by 1 base and J by 4 bases, and 10 bases separated the two germline ends. Germline assignment: CDR1 SGHAT and CDR2 FQNNGV. The CDR3 is 14 amino acids. CDR3 coding DNA: TGTGCCAGCAGCTTAGTAGGTTTCCCAGAGACCCAGTACTTC. It is translated as CASSLVGFPETQYF.

This clone was observed a handful of times. The rearrangement joins TRBV30 to TRBJ1-5; no clear D. The V and J ends lost 1 base and 1 base respectively, with 11 bases between them. CDR3 length: 15 amino acids. Germline V lookup: CDR1 GTSNPN, CDR2 SVGIG (reference sequence). The CDR3 DNA sequence: TGTGCCTGGAGTGAGCAGGCCACCAGCAATCAGCCCCAGCATTTT. This codes for CAWSEQATSNQPQHF. Looking up the rest from reference TRBV30 and TRBJ1-5 gives the full variable domain: SQTIHQWPATLVQPVGSPLSLECTVEGTSNPNLYWYRQAAGRGLQLLFYSVGIGQISSEVPQNLSASRPQDRQFILSSKKLLLSDSGFYLCAWSEQATSNQPQHFGDGTRLSIL.

This clone was seen a few times. This sequence joins TRBV7-2 and TRBJ2-1; perhaps TRBD2 as D (5 bases). The CDR3 runs to 13 residues. V was trimmed by 1 base and J by 9 bases, leaving 10 bases between them. Germline CDR1 SGHTA, CDR2 FQGNSA. The DNA of the CDR3 is TGTGCCAGCAGCTTAGGACTAAATTTTGAGCAGTTCTTC. This translates into CASSLGLNFEQFF. Based on the CDR3 plus reference TRBV7-2 and TRBJ2-1, the full variable domain is GAGVSQSPSNKVTEKGKDVELRCDPISGHTALYWYRQSLGQGLEFLIYFQGNSAPDKSGLPSDRFSAERTGGSVSTLTIQRTQQEDSAVYLCASSLGLNFEQFFGPGTRLTVL.

In this sample, this clone turned up a few times. The chain has TRBV27 and TRBJ1-2; 9 bases fit TRBD1. Germline CDR1 MNHEY, CDR2 SMNVEV (reference sequence). CDR3 length: 15 amino acids. With 4 bases clipped from V and 3 bases from J, the junction kept 6 bases outside the gene matches. The CDR3 reads CASSSLQGAHYGYTF. CDR3 nucleotides: TGTGCCAGCAGTTCTTTACAGGGGGCCCACTATGGCTACACCTTC.

With respect to this clone: Other DNA sequences in the same sample also yield this CDR3. The V gene is TRBV14, the J gene TRBJ1-1; TRBD1 aligns across 8 bases. The CDR3 sequence is 13 residues long. Germline lookup yields CDR1 SGHDN and CDR2 FVKESK. After removal of 4 bases from V and 4 bases from J, the junction contained 2 bases not matched to a gene. CDR3 in DNA: TGTGCCAGCAGCCTCACAGGGGGCACTGAAGCTTTCTTT. It codes for CASSLTGGTEAFF.

J is TRBJ1-6 and V is TRBV10-3; 8 bases fit TRBD1. CDR1 and CDR2 from the germline V gene are ENHRY and SYGVKD. V gave up 10 bases and J gave up 6 bases; unmatched junction bases: 8. The CDR3 runs to 14 residues. The CDR3 region has the DNA TGTGCCACCACGACAGGGGCGGGTAATTCACCCCTCCACTTT. Its translation is CATTTGAGNSPLHF.

The CDR3 bases are TGTGCCAGCAGCAGAACTAGGGTTTTAGAGACCCAGTACTTC. It yields the protein CASSRTRVLETQYF. The chain combines TRBV7-2 with TRBJ2-5; perhaps TRBD2 as D (5 bases). In germline, CDR1 is SGHTA, CDR2 FQGNSA. CDR3 length: 14 amino acids. V was trimmed by 5 bases and J by 4 bases, leaving 14 bases between them.

The chain joins TRBV6-6 to TRBJ1-1; D gene unclear. Per germline, CDR1 MNHNY and CDR2 SVGAGI (reference sequence). Between the trimmed V and J ends, which lost 8 bases and 0 bases, there was a span of 13 bases. The CDR3 sequence is 14 residues long. The CDR3 DNA follows: TGTGCCAGCCTCCTGTCGACTATGAACACTGAAGCTTTCTTT. Translation: CASLLSTMNTEAFF.

This clone has just a few counts. CDR3 residues: CASSLTGADSEQYF. CDR3 bases: TGTGCCAGCAGCTTAACAGGGGCGGACTCCGAGCAGTACTTC. The chain has TRBV11-2 and TRBJ2-5; 7 bases align to TRBD1. Near its end, the DNA agrees better with TRBJ2-7, so the J call may be wrong. CDR1 SGHAT and CDR2 FQNNGV come from the germline V gene. The CDR3 runs to 14 residues.